The clone carrying this TCR beta chain is medium-sized (0.01 to 0.1%) in the sample. What it binds is unknown. The sample belongs to a study of HIV-infected patients and healthy controls. Study-wide results and limits: In healthy controls, MAIT alpha CDR3s were common; in HIV+ repertoires, severely depleted. When repertoires were size-matched, rare events in HIV-infected data became overweighted.

450 to 600 ng RNA was reverse transcribed with alpha and beta constant-region primers. Each of the alpha and beta chains got its own library through chain-specific third strand synthesis with indices. One primer pair amplified all rearrangements per chain; each cDNA got molecular barcodes. Two random hexamers, added before amplification and joined, formed each molecule's 12-nucleotide barcode. TCRdb itself ran the 5' RACE reads through MiXCR, one entry per CDR3 protein. The table shows roughly 10,000 distinct CDR3 sequences, with around 8% occurring only once. All unsorted peripheral T cells were captured because whole blood was used without fractionation. This receptor was taken from an adult in good health. The sequencing input was blood.

The CDR3 loop is CASRMGSGANVLTF. CDR3 DNA sequence: TGTGCCAGCCGTATGGGTTCCGGGGCCAACGTCCTGACTTTC. The rearrangement uses TRBV6-5 and TRBJ2-6; no firm D call. V gave up 8 bases and J gave up 4 bases, with 12 bases separating them. The germline V gene has CDR1 MNHEY and CDR2 SVGAGI. The CDR3 covers 14 residues.